This is a list of T cell receptor beta chains from one sample in a study of blood T cell repertoires in COVID-19. Profiling relied on immunoSEQ multiplex PCR, and the TCRdb table lists in-frame clones only, not all of them. This sample has over 60,000 clones; around 76% occur once, and the top ten carry approximately 13%. Sequencing was carried out using peripheral blood. The receptor set was obtained from a woman over 75 with acute or convalescent COVID-19. The CDR3 runs from the conserved cysteine through the conserved F or W. Fields, in order: CDR3 DNA, CDR3 protein, J gene, V gene, clone size, D gene. The D gene is left open where the match is weak. The size of a clone is reported for some rows only, either as once, few or many, or as a class for expanded clones.

TGTGCCAGCAGCTTGGCCGGGGACTTCGATCAGCCCCAGCATTTT	CASSLAGDFDQPQHF	TRBJ1-5	TRBV5-8	-	-
TGCAGCGCTAGACAGGGGCAAGAGACCCAGTACTTC	CSARQGQETQYF	TRBJ2-5	TRBV29-1	-	TRBD1
TGTGCCAGCAGTTTTGGGCCTAGCGGGAGGTCTAGGTACGAGCAGTACTTC	CASSFGPSGRSRYEQYF	TRBJ2-7	TRBV28	-	TRBD2
TGCGCCAGCAGCAGGGACTCGGTCTCCTACGAGCAGTACTTC	CASSRDSVSYEQYF	TRBJ2-7	TRBV5-1	once	-
TGCGCCAGCAGCTTAGGAGGGGCCGCAACTAATGAAAAACTGTTTTTT	CASSLGGAATNEKLFF	TRBJ1-4	TRBV5-1	-	-
TGTGCCAGCAGAACCGGGACAGGGACCTACGAGCAGTACTTC	CASRTGTGTYEQYF	TRBJ2-7	TRBV28	-	TRBD1
TGCAGCGTTGAGGGACATAGCTCCTACGAGCAGTACTTC	CSVEGHSSYEQYF	TRBJ2-7	TRBV29-1	-	-
TGTGCCAGTATGGGAGGTTCCTACGAGCAGTACTTC	CASMGGSYEQYF	TRBJ2-7	TRBV19	-	-
TGCGCCAGCAGCTGGGGGGACTACGGCTACACCTTC	CASSWGDYGYTF	TRBJ1-2	TRBV5-1	once	-
TGTGCCAGCAGTAAACAGGGGTTCTACGAGCAGTACTTC	CASSKQGFYEQYF	TRBJ2-7	TRBV25-1	-	TRBD1
TGCGCCAGCAGCTTTTCCGGGACAGGGGCTTCTGGGGCCAACGTCCTGACTTTC	CASSFSGTGASGANVLTF	TRBJ2-6	TRBV5-1	-	TRBD1
TGTGCCAGCTCTGTCGCCACGCGAAACAATCAGCCCCAGCATTTT	CASSVATRNNQPQHF	TRBJ1-5	TRBV18	-	-
TGTGCCAGCAGCGGAGGGTTTCTGGGAAACACCATATATTTT	CASSGGFLGNTIYF	TRBJ1-3	TRBV9	-	-
TGTGCCAGTAACCCCCGACAGGGGTGGGGGAACACTGAAGCTTTCTTT	CASNPRQGWGNTEAFF	TRBJ1-1	TRBV19	-	TRBD1
TGTGCCAGCAGCTCGACACCGGGAAATGGAGCTTTCTTT	CASSSTPGNGAFF	TRBJ1-1	TRBV13	once	-
TGTGCCAGCAGTTACCGGAGGGTACCCTCCTACAATGAGCAGTTCTTC	CASSYRRVPSYNEQFF	TRBJ2-1	TRBV6-5	-	-
TGCGCCAGCAGCCAAGCCTTTTTTGGGACTCGATACAATGAGCAGTTCTTC	CASSQAFFGTRYNEQFF	TRBJ2-1	TRBV4-1	-	-
TGTGCCAGCAGCTTATCGAGCGGGAGGGCCAATGAGCAGTTCTTC	CASSLSSGRANEQFF	TRBJ2-1	TRBV7-6	many	TRBD2
TGCGCCAGCAGCCCGGGACAGACCTACGAGCAGTACTTC	CASSPGQTYEQYF	TRBJ2-7	TRBV5-1	-	TRBD1
TGTGCCAGCAGTTTCCACGGGAGAATTAGGACCCCACAGCCCCAGCATTTT	CASSFHGRIRTPQPQHF	TRBJ1-5	TRBV27	-	-
TGTGCCAGCAGCCAACATAGCGGGAGCCCCTACGAGCAGTACTTC	CASSQHSGSPYEQYF	TRBJ2-7	TRBV3-1/TRBV3-2	-	TRBD2
TGTGCCAGCAGTTTAGGGACTAGCGGCTTCTACGAGCAGTACTTC	CASSLGTSGFYEQYF	TRBJ2-7	TRBV27	-	TRBD2
TGTGCCAGCAGTTTGTTGACAGGGGGCCTCTACAATGAGCAGTTCTTC	CASSLLTGGLYNEQFF	TRBJ2-1	TRBV28	-	TRBD1
TGTGCCAGTAGTATCTACGGGAGTTCAGATACGCAGTATTTT	CASSIYGSSDTQYF	TRBJ2-3	TRBV19	-	-
TGTGCCAGCAGCCAAGGACAGGGGAGGACCGGGGAGCTGTTTTTT	CASSQGQGRTGELFF	TRBJ2-2	TRBV5-6	-	TRBD1
TGTGCCAGCAATTCAGGACAGGGGCTAGACACCTTC	CASNSGQGLDTF	TRBJ1-2	TRBV6-5	-	TRBD1